This passage covers 22 T cell receptor beta chains from one sample sequenced in a study of naive CD8 T cells in extremely preterm neonates. Sequenced by immunoSEQ multiplex PCR; TCRdb stores in-frame clones only, minus some. The table lists 4,500 to 6,000 clones, around 97% of them singletons. Sequenced input: naive CD8+ T cells from blood. These receptors originate from a human donor in good health.

The chain employs TRBV27 and TRBJ1-1, with D perhaps matching TRBD1 (5 bases). Germline V gene sequence: CDR1 MNHEY, CDR2 SMNVEV (reference sequence). The CDR3 runs to 15 residues. V was cut by 0 bases and J by 3 bases, with 11 bases left in between. DNA for the CDR3: TGTGCCAGCAGTTTATCACGGGGGGGTCACACTGAAGCTTTCTTT. This gives the protein CASSLSRGGHTEAFF.

This chain links TRBV10-3 with TRBJ2-7, with TRBD1 matching 7 bases. The CDR3 is made up of 14 amino acids. Looked up from germline, CDR1 is ENHRY and CDR2 is SYGVKD. V was clipped by 2 bases and J by 3 bases; unmatched bases: 4. The CDR3 sequence is CAISEEGAGYEQYV. DNA of the CDR3: TGTGCCATCAGTGAGGAGGGGGCTGGCTACGAGCAGTACGTC.

The V call is TRBV7-2, the J call TRBJ2-7; 7 positions match TRBD2. The CDR3 is made up of 17 amino acids. V was clipped by 4 bases and J by 6 bases; unmatched bases: 18. CDR1 and CDR2 (germline): SGHTA, FQGNSA. The CDR3 coding sequence is TGTGCCAGCAGCTCGAGGTCAGGGCGGGAGAACTTAGGCGAGCAGTACTTC. Protein product: CASSSRSGRENLGEQYF.

The rearrangement joins TRBV9 to TRBJ2-7, with a tentative D call TRBD2 (5 bases). This CDR3 is built from 16 residues. The V end was cut by 0 bases, the J end by 3 bases, with 16 bases between. Germline assignment: CDR1 SGDLS and CDR2 YYNGEE. CDR3 loop: CASSVGSADYHYEQYF. The CDR3 DNA follows: TGTGCCAGCAGCGTAGGTTCGGCAGACTACCACTACGAGCAGTACTTC.

The rearrangement links TRBV27 to TRBJ2-7, with 11 nucleotides matching TRBD2. Looked up from germline, CDR1 is MNHEY and CDR2 is SMNVEV (reference sequence). Losses at the gene ends were 5 bases for V and 4 bases for J; bases not matched to a gene: 4. The CDR3 contains 14 residues. For the CDR3, the DNA is TGTGCCAGCAGTAATAGCGGGAGGGCGTACGAGCAGTACTTC. Translating gives CASSNSGRAYEQYF.

The CDR3 region is CASGAGGQTVQYV. CDR3 DNA: TGTGCCAGCGGCGCGGGGGGACAGACCGTGCAGTACGTC. The rearrangement links TRBV6-5 to TRBJ2-7; weak D call: TRBD2 (8 bases). V was pared by 8 bases and J by 9 bases, with 20 bases between. The CDR3 sequence is 13 residues long. Germline V gives CDR1 MNHEY, CDR2 SVGAGI.

The J gene is TRBJ1-2, the V gene TRBV27; D is unclear. Trimming took 5 bases from V and 2 from J, leaving 9 bases between them. This CDR3 contains 13 residues. Germline V lookup: CDR1 MNHEY, CDR2 SMNVEV (reference sequence). The CDR3 sequence: CASSPGGNYGYTF. As DNA, the CDR3 is TGTGCCAGCAGTCCGGGAGGGAACTATGGCTACACCTTC.

The CDR3 DNA reads as TGTGCCAGCAGCACGACAGGGGACTATGGCTACACCTTC. Its translation is CASSTTGDYGYTF. This chain uses TRBV7-9 with TRBJ1-2, with 8 positions matching TRBD1. Per germline, CDR1 SEHNR and CDR2 FQNEAQ (reference sequence). With V trimmed by 5 bases and J by 3 bases, 2 bases remained unmatched. The CDR3 spans 13 residues.

The chain has TRBV27 and TRBJ2-7, with D possibly being TRBD2 (6 bases). The CDR3 sequence is 14 residues long. CDR1 is MNHEY, CDR2 SMNVEV, per germline (reference sequence). The V and J ends lost 3 bases and 2 bases respectively, with 11 bases between them. The CDR3: CASSLRRDAYEQYF. The CDR3 DNA reads TGTGCCAGCAGTTTGAGGCGGGACGCCTACGAGCAGTACTTC.

This chain joins TRBV18 and TRBJ2-1; D may be TRBD2 (5 bases). Germline lookup yields CDR1 KGHSH and CDR2 LQKENI. The CDR3 sequence is 12 residues long. V gave up 5 bases and J gave up 8 bases, with 10 bases separating them. The CDR3: CASSTLSDEQFF. CDR3 DNA: TGTGCCAGCTCAACCCTTAGCGATGAGCAGTTCTTC.

This chain joins TRBV2 and TRBJ2-3, with 12 bases lining up with TRBD2. This CDR3 spans 15 amino acids. Trimming took 7 bases from V and 2 from J; bases not matched to a gene: 4. Germline loops: CDR1 SNHLY, CDR2 FYNNEI. CDR3 region: CASNGLAGITDTQYF. For the CDR3, the DNA is TGTGCCAGCAACGGACTAGCGGGGATCACAGATACGCAGTATTTT.

In this sample, this clone turned up once. The chain couples TRBV27 to TRBJ2-3; D is unclear. Germline-derived CDR1 and CDR2 are MNHEY and SMNVEV (reference sequence). V lost 0 bases to trimming and J lost 4 bases, with 8 bases between them. The CDR3 is made up of 14 amino acids. The CDR3: CASSLSPDPDTQYF. The DNA for the CDR3 is TGTGCCAGCAGTTTATCGCCAGATCCAGATACGCAGTATTTT.

The chain couples TRBV23-1 to TRBJ2-3; 9 nucleotides align to TRBD1. TRBV23-1 is filed as an ORF, its function uncertain. Germline trimming cut 4 bases from V and 3 bases from J; bases unmatched to any gene: 5. The CDR3 is made up of 15 amino acids. DNA of the CDR3: TGCGCCAGCAGTCCGGGACAGGGAGAGACAGATACGCAGTATTTT. It translates to CASSPGQGETDTQYF.

The J gene is TRBJ2-7, the V gene TRBV19, with 12 nucleotides matching TRBD2. There are 14 residues in the CDR3. Germline V gives CDR1 LNHDA, CDR2 SQIVND (reference sequence). V trimming: 5 bases; J trimming: 4 bases; junction bases outside the gene matches: 3. The CDR3, as DNA: TGTGCCAGTAGTCTAGCGGGAGGGCCATACGAGCAGTACTTC. Amino acids: CASSLAGGPYEQYF.

On this clone: A read error may account for a junction end that differs from germline. The chain employs TRBV11-2 and TRBJ1-5; no firm D call. CDR3 length: 14 amino acids. Germline-derived CDR1 and CDR2 are SGHAT and FQNNGV. DNA for the CDR3: TGTGCCGGCAGCGCGGAGAATAGCAATCAGCCCCAGCATTTT. It translates to CAGSAENSNQPQHF.

The CDR3 sequence: CASSLPVVSDTQYF. CDR3 bases: TGTGCCAGCAGCTTACCTGTCGTATCAGATACGCAGTATTTT. The chain uses TRBV13 and TRBJ2-3; D is ambiguous. V was pared by 2 bases and J by 4 bases, with 10 bases between. From germline, CDR1 is PRHDT and CDR2 FYEKMQ (reference sequence). The CDR3 totals 14 residues.

CDR3 nucleotide sequence: TGTGCCAGCAGTTTGGGGGGGGGAAGCTCCTACGAGCAGTACTTC. Protein sequence: CASSLGGGSSYEQYF. This chain connects TRBV27 to TRBJ2-7, with 7 bases identical to TRBD2. The CDR3 loop spans 15 amino acids. The germline V gene encodes CDR1 MNHEY and CDR2 SMNVEV (reference sequence). Trimming at V came to 3 bases and at J to 0 bases, leaving 5 bases not matched to a gene.

The chain is built from TRBV6-1 and TRBJ1-4; D not certain. This CDR3 has 13 amino acids. The germline V gene encodes CDR1 MNHNS and CDR2 SASEGT. The V end lost 4 bases, the J end lost 4 bases, and 7 bases lay between the germline ends. The CDR3 nucleotides read TGTGCCAGCAGTGGGCGACTTAATGAAAAACTGTTTTTT. Protein: CASSGRLNEKLFF.

The chain couples TRBV6-1 to TRBJ2-1; tentative D call: TRBD1 (5 bases). Germline assignment: CDR1 MNHNS and CDR2 SASEGT. This CDR3 contains 16 residues. The V and J ends lost 3 bases and 7 bases respectively, with 19 bases between them. CDR3 DNA sequence: TGTGCCAGCAGTGACCGCGCAGGGCCTCTCCGGAATGAGCAGTTCTTC. This translates into CASSDRAGPLRNEQFF.

The V and J genes are TRBV6-6 and TRBJ1-2; 11 bases fit TRBD1. Trimming at V came to 8 bases and at J to 7 bases, leaving 6 bases not matched to a gene. Looked up from germline, CDR1 is MNHNY and CDR2 is SVGAGI (reference sequence). This CDR3 is built from 13 residues. The CDR3 protein is CASGDRGSFGYTF. DNA of the CDR3: TGTGCCAGCGGGGACAGGGGGAGCTTTGGCTACACCTTC.

The chain employs TRBV16 and TRBJ2-1; 8 bases fit TRBD2. This CDR3 spans 15 amino acids. In germline, CDR1 is KGHSY, CDR2 FQNENV. Germline trimming cut 2 bases from V and 4 bases from J; bases unmatched to any gene: 4. CDR3 nucleotide sequence: TGTGCCAGCAGCCAAAAAGCGGGAGATTACAATGAGCAGTTCTTC. Amino acid sequence: CASSQKAGDYNEQFF.

CDR3 sequence: CATTGGQGSTGELFF. CDR3 nucleotide sequence: TGTGCCACCACGGGAGGGCAGGGGAGCACCGGGGAGCTGTTTTTT. The chain employs TRBV4-2 and TRBJ2-2; TRBD2 agrees at 8 bases. Unmatched junction bases numbered 11, after V lost 10 bases and J lost 4 bases. The V gene's germline CDR1 is LGHNA and CDR2 YNFKEQ. CDR3 length: 15 residues.